The subject of this entry is one TCR beta chain. TCRdb's table, derived via immunoSEQ multiplex PCR, lists solely in-frame clones and lacks some. This sample carries about 350,000 clones, roughly nine tenths of them seen once, and the ten largest clones take approximately 5.9%. These data belong to a study of Ad26.COV2.S vaccination and SARS-CoV-2 variants. Study summary: Participants got Ad26.COV2.S intramuscularly, once or twice 56 days apart.

Germline assignment: CDR1 MDHEN and CDR2 SYDVKM. The CDR3 covers 16 residues. V lost 10 bases and J lost 0; bases outside the gene matches: 9. The treatment here: 19 received Ad26.COV2.S at low or high dose, single or two shots; about five received placebo; per-sample allocation not given. Collection of samples fell on day 63 after the first vaccine or placebo injection. J is TRBJ2-6 and V is TRBV28, with 7 bases lining up with TRBD1. The sequencing here drew on peripheral blood, taken in a trial of Ad26.COV2.S vaccine versus placebo. This TCR came from a person aged 18-65 years who received the Ad26.COV2.S COVID-19 vaccine or a placebo. CDR3 nucleotides: TGTGCCACCCGGGACAGCGACAGCTCTGGGGCCAACGTCCTGACTTTC. It is translated as CATRDSDSSGANVLTF. Full variable domain (missing parts from reference TRBV28 and TRBJ2-6): DVKVTQSSRYLVKRTGEKVFLECVQDMDHENMFWYRQDPGLGLRLIYFSYDVKMKEKGDIPEGYSVSREKKERFSLILESASTNQTSMYLCATRDSDSSGANVLTFGAGSRLTVL.